The source of this T cell receptor beta chain is a study of T-cell reconstitution after alpha-beta-depleted transplantation in children. Preparation of the TCRbeta library was carried out with unique molecular identifiers. TCRdb reanalysed the PCR reads using MiXCR and keeps one entry per CDR3 protein. The sample carries 600,000 or so distinct CDR3 sequences, roughly 24% recorded once. This TCR was sampled from a boy under three years old who had a stem cell transplant for acute myeloid leukemia, so the T cells may come from the graft donor. Sequenced here: PBMCs, mostly from graft donor cells, sampled 360 days after TCRalphabeta/CD19-depleted stem cell transplant.

The CDR3 spells CSARPSGLAGGEQFF. The CDR3, as DNA: TGCAGTGCACGACCCTCGGGACTAGCGGGGGGTGAGCAGTTCTTC. This chain connects TRBV20-1 to TRBJ2-1; TRBD2 matches at 15 bases. The germline CDR1 and CDR2 sequences are DFQATT and SNEGSKA (reference sequence). V gave up 6 bases and J gave up 9 bases; unmatched junction bases: 9. The CDR3 contains 15 residues.